This T cell receptor (beta chain) was identified in a study of immune heterogeneity within non-small cell lung tumors. In the study overall: Among the tumors, several were squamous cell carcinomas, under twelve were non-squamous carcinomas and 1 was not otherwise specified.

Template came from bulk tumor genomic DNA, at roughly 580 ng per sample. Surgeons took several biopsies per primary tumor, spaced far apart, during surgery. Curative surgical treatment was performed in patients who had newly diagnosed, untreated non-small cell lung cancer. This clonotype was picked up many times. Antigen unknown. Points from the study as a whole: For the most part, the T-cell receptor beta clonotypes present at high frequency were distinct from one individual patient to the next. The study found that local T-cell clonality correlated moderately but significantly with local tumor mutational burden (R approximately 0.34). Identical dominant CDR3 beta clonotypes recurred among a patient's tumor sites, alongside site-unique high-frequency clones.

Germline V lookup: CDR1 SQVTM, CDR2 ANQGSEA. The length of the CDR3 is 13 residues. The V and J ends lost 4 bases and 1 base, in that order; junction bases with no gene match: 4. Multiplex PCR with 32 V and 13 J primers amplified TCR beta CDR3. From the multiplex PCR reads, TCRdb called clonotypes with MiXCR, one entry per CDR3 protein. This sample has about 5,700 distinct CDR3 sequences, with around 20% found just once. This chain links TRBV29-1 with TRBJ2-7, with 7 nucleotides matching TRBD1. The TCR comes from a woman aged 60-75 years with non-small cell lung cancer. The sample comprised lung tumor tissue. DNA of the CDR3: TGCAGCGTTGGGCCGGGACAGTCCTACGAGCAGTACTTC. This translates into CSVGPGQSYEQYF.